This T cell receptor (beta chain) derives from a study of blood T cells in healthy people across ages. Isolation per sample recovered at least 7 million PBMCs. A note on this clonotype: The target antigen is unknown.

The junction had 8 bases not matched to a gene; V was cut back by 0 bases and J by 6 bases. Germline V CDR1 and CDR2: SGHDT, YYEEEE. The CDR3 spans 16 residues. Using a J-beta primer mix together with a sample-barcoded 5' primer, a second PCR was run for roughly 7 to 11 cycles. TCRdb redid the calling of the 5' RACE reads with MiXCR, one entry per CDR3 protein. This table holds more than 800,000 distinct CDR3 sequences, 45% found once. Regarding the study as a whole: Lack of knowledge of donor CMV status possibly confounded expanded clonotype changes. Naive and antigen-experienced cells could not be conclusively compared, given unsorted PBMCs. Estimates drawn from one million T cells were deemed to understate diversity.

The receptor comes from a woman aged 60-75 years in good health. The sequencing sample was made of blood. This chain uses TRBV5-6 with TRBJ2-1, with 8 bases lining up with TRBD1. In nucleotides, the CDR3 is TGTGCCAGCAGCTTGGACAGGGGGGTGATTGGCAATGAGCAGTTCTTC. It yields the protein CASSLDRGVIGNEQFF.